This entry concerns a single T cell receptor (beta chain). Its antigen is not identified. Study processing details: ImmunoSEQ gave junction-only sequences without quality scores, so filtering differed. Here immunoSEQ multiplex PCR was the method, and the copy in TCRdb shows in-frame clones only, minus some. The D gene and trimming were derived from the DNA, and the V and J assignments and clone size from that table. The sample yields about 1 million clones, about 74% seen once. This CDR3 has 17 residues. Germline V gene lookup returns CDR1 LGHNA and CDR2 YSLEER. V shed 3 bases and J shed 0 bases, with 15 bases lying between them. This record comes from a study of shared clonotypes between healthy human individuals. Findings of the study overall: Sampling involved blood alone; tissue repertoires likely differ. Non-shared clonotypes had lower generation probabilities than clonotypes shared by all four sorted-subset donors.

Material: memory CD4+ T cells sorted from blood. Subset specified: CD45RA-negative fraction. The receptor was derived from a man between 18 and 29 years old in good health. The chain has TRBV4-3 and TRBJ2-1; D gene uncertain. The CDR3 here is CASSQELPGSSYNEQFF. Here the CDR3 DNA reads TGCGCCAGCAGCCAGGAGTTACCCGGATCCTCCTACAATGAGCAGTTCTTC.